The present TCR beta chain was sequenced within a study of T cell responses to AZD1222 COVID-19 vaccine. As regards this clone: The antigen is undetermined.

Findings and caveats of the study: Repertoires were obtained solely post-peak T cell response. CD4 TCRs covered the whole spike, strongest at regions 160-218 and 743-854.

Assay: immunoSEQ multiplex PCR; the TCRdb copy retains only in-frame clones and omits some. The sample includes 200,000 to 250,000 clones, about 92% seen only once; the top ten take approximately 1%. Trimming took 4 bases from V and 6 from J, leaving 10 bases between them. The V gene's germline CDR1 is SNHLY and CDR2 FYNNEI. The CDR3 is 13 residues long. The chain combines TRBV2 with TRBJ2-1; tentatively, D is TRBD2 (5 bases). The TCR was taken from an adult in good health. The source material was peripheral blood, sampled on day 0 of MenACWY control vaccination. CDR3 coding DNA: TGTGCCAGCAGTGTCTTAGAGGGCAATGAGCAGTTCTTC. Its protein is CASSVLEGNEQFF.